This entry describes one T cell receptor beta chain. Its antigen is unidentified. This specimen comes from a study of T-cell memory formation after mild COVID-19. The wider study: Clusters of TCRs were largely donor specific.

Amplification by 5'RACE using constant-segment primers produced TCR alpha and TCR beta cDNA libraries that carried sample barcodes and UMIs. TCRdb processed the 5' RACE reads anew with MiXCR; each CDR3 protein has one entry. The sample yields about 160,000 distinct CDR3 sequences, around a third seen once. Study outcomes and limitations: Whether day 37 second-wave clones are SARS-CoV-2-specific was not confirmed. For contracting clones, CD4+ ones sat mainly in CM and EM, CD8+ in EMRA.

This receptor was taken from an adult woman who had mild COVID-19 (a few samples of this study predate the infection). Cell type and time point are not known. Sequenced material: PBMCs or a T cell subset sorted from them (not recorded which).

CDR3 region: CASSDLAGGFTDTQYF. CDR3 coding DNA: TGTGCCAGCAGTGATCTAGCGGGGGGATTCACAGATACGCAGTATTTT. The V and J genes are TRBV6-4 and TRBJ2-3, with 11 bases fitting TRBD2. Looked up from germline, CDR1 is MRHNA and CDR2 is SNTAGT. The CDR3 spans 16 residues. V was pared by 3 bases and J by 2 bases, with 4 bases of the junction left unmatched.